Below are 4 T cell receptor beta chains sequenced from a single sample in a study of shared clonotypes between healthy human individuals. Data came from immunoSEQ multiplex PCR; TCRdb stores just in-frame clones and leaves some out. The table lists approximately 100,000 clones, around two thirds of them singletons. Sequencing used memory CD8+ T cells sorted from blood. Described subset: CD45RO+ cells pooled with CCR7-negative TemRA cells. The source is a man aged 25 to 45 in good health.

The chain combines TRBV7-2 with TRBJ2-7; TRBD2 matches 7 bases. V trimming: 5 bases; J trimming: 5 bases; junction bases outside the gene matches: 3. From germline, CDR1 is SGHTA and CDR2 FQGNSA. The CDR3 length is 12 residues. The CDR3 nucleotides read TGTGCCAGCAGCCGGGACTACCACGAGCAGTACTTC. It codes for CASSRDYHEQYF.

This clone came up a few times. Without the conserved terminal phenylalanine or tryptophan, this CDR3 likely stems from a read error. The DNA is omitted, as the CDR3 cannot be located on it reliably, and the CDR3 follows TCRdb's listing. The chain employs TRBV9 and TRBJ2-7; whether TRBD1, the table's D call, matches the DNA was not checked. Termini included, the CDR3 measures 10 amino acids. The germline V gene encodes CDR1 SGDLS and CDR2 YYNGEE. CDR3 sequence: CANPVDRPLI.

The sample holds many counts of this clone. The chain combines TRBV9 with TRBJ1-5; TRBD1 might be the D (6 bases). Deletions cut 3 bases from V and 8 bases from J, with 18 bases between. Germline values: CDR1 SGDLS, CDR2 YYNGEE. This CDR3 is 15 amino acids long. CDR3 in amino acids: CASSAMMGQGEPQHF. The DNA of the CDR3 is TGTGCCAGCAGCGCCATGATGGGACAAGGAGAGCCCCAGCATTTT.

This clone has at least ten counts. The rearrangement uses TRBV6-1 and TRBJ1-1; D call uncertain. The CDR3 totals 13 residues. The germline V gene has CDR1 MNHNS and CDR2 SASEGT. Trimming cost V 6 bases and J 7 bases, with 15 bases left between them. The CDR3 sequence is CASRPGPFDEAFF. The CDR3, as DNA: TGTGCCAGCAGACCCGGACCTTTCGATGAAGCTTTCTTT.